The present T cell receptor beta chain was sequenced within a study of T cell responses to AZD1222 COVID-19 vaccine. A remark on this clone: No antigen is known for it.

The repertoire was sequenced with immunoSEQ multiplex PCR; TCRdb's copy has only in-frame clones and lacks some. The sample gives about 140,000 clones, about 90% of which show up once; under 2.5% is in the top ten. Germline V gives CDR1 KGHDR, CDR2 SFDVKD. The germline V and J ends were trimmed by 0 bases and 5 bases, with 27 bases remaining between them. The CDR3 loop spans 20 amino acids. Study-wide results and caveats: Close to half of spike-specific TCRs reportedly recognize unmutated variant regions. A mostly white British donor set with more females was recruited, and clonal diversity was possibly underestimated.

The chain combines TRBV24-1 with TRBJ1-2, with D tentatively TRBD1 (5 bases). This TCR was recovered from an adult in good health. The input for sequencing was peripheral blood, taken on day 0 of AZD1222 vaccination. The CDR3 region is CATSDLKSVSGTLSFYGYTF. CDR3 bases: TGTGCCACCAGTGATTTGAAGTCGGTTTCGGGGACCCTTTCTTTTTATGGCTACACCTTC.